The clone carrying this TCR beta chain was found many times. As yet, its antigen is unknown. TCRdb used MiXCR to reprocess the multiplex PCR reads, holding one entry per CDR3 protein. The table has tens of thousands of distinct CDR3 sequences, roughly 19% seen once. The sample belongs to a study of breast tumors, draining lymph nodes, adjacent tissues. The study, taken as a whole, reports: Luminal-like breast cancer showed significantly greater tumor-nontumor repertoire similarity than basal-like breast cancer did. That most tumor T cells come from lymph nodes remained unproven. Tumor TCR diversity was below lymph nodes but above nontumor tissue.

The CDR3 covers 18 residues. The V and J ends lost 6 bases and 4 bases, in that order; junction bases with no gene match: 13. The germline V gene has CDR1 SNHLY and CDR2 FYNNEI. Samples came from axillary lymph nodes draining the breast cancer. This TCR was recovered from a female donor with breast cancer. Some clones in this sample may be carry-over from other donors' samples. The genes are TRBV2 and TRBJ2-6; TRBD1 aligns across 9 bases. The sample taken for sequencing was axillary lymph node tissue. Here the CDR3 reads CASRDRDRAFGGANVLTF. CDR3 nucleotides: TGTGCCAGCAGGGACCGGGACAGGGCTTTTGGGGGGGCCAACGTCCTGACTTTC.